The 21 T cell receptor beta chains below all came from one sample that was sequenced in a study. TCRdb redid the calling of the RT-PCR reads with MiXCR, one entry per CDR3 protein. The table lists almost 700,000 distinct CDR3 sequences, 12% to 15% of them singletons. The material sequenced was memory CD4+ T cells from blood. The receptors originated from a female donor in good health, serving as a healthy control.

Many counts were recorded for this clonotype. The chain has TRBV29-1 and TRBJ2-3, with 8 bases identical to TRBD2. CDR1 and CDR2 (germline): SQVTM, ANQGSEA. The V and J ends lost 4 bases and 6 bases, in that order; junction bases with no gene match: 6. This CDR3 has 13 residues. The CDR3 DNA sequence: TGCAGCGTTGGTATGACGGGAGGGGATACGCAGTATTTT. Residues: CSVGMTGGDTQYF.

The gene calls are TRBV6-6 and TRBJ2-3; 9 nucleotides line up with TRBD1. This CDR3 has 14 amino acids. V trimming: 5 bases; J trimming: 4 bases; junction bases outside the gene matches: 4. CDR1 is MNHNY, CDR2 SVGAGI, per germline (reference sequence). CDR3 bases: TGTGCCAGCAGTAGGGGGACAGGGTCAGATACGCAGTATTTT. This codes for CASSRGTGSDTQYF.

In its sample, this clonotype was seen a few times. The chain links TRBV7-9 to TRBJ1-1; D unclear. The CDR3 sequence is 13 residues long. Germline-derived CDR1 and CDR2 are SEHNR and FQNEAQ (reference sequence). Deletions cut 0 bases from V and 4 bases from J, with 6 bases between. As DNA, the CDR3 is TGTGCCAGCAGCTTAGCAGAGCTCACTGAAGCTTTCTTT. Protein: CASSLAELTEAFF.

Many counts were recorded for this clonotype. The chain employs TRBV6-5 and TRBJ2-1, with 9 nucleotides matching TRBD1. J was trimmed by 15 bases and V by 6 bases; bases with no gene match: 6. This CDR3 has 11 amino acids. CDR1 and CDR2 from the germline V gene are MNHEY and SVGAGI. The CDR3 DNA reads TGTGCCAGCAGAGCCGGGACAGGGACGTTCTTC. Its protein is CASRAGTGTFF.

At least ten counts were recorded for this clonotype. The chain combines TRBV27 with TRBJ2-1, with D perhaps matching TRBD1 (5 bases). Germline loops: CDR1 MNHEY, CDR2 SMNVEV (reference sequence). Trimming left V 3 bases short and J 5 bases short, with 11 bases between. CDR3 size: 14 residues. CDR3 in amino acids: CASSLSREHNEQFF. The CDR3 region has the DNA TGTGCCAGCAGTTTGTCCAGGGAACACAATGAGCAGTTCTTC.

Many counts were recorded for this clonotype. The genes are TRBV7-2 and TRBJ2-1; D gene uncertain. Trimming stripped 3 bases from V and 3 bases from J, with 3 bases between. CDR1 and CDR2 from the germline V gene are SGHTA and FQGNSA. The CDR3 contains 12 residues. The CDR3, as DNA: TGTGCCAGCAGCTTGGGCTACAATGAGCAGTTCTTC. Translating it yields CASSLGYNEQFF.

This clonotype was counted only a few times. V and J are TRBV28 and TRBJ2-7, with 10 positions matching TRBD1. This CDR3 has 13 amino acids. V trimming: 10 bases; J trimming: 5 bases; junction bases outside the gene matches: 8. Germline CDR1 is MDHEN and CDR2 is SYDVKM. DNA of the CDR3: TGTGCCACCGGGGACAGGGGTCGACACGAGCAGTACTTC. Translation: CATGDRGRHEQYF.

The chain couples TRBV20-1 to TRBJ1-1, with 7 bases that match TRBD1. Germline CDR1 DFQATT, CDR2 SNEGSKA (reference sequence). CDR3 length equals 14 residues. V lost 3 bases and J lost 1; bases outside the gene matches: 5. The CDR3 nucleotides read TGCAGTGCTAGTGTCCAGGGGGGGAACACTGAAGCTTTCTTT. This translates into CSASVQGGNTEAFF.

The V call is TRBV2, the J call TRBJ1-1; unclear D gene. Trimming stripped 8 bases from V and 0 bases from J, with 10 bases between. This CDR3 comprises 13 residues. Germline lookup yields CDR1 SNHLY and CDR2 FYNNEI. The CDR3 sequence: CASCGQMNTEAFF. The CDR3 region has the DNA TGTGCCAGCTGCGGCCAGATGAACACTGAAGCTTTCTTT.

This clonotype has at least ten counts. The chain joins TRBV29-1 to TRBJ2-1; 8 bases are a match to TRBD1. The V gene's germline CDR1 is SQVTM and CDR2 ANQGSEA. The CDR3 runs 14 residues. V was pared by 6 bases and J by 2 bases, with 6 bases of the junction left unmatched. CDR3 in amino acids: CSVRPGGPYNEQFF. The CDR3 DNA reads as TGCAGCGTAAGACCAGGGGGCCCCTACAATGAGCAGTTCTTC.

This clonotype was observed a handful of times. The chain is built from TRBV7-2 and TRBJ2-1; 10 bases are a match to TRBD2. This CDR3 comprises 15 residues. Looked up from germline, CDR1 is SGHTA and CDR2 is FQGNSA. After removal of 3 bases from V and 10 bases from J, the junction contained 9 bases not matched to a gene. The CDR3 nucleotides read TGTGCCAGCAGCTTCACTAGCGGGATTCTACGAGAGCAGTTCTTC. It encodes CASSFTSGILREQFF. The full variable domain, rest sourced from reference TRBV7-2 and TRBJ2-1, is GAGVSQSPSNKVTEKGKDVELRCDPISGHTALYWYRQSLGQGLEFLIYFQGNSAPDKSGLPSDRFSAERTGGSVSTLTIQRTQQEDSAVYLCASSFTSGILREQFFGPGTRLTVL.

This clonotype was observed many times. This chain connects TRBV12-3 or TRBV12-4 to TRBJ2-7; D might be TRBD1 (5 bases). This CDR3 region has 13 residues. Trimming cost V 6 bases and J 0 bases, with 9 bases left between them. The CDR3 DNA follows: TGTGCCAGCAGGCGACAGAGCTCCTACGAGCAGTACTTC. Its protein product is CASRRQSSYEQYF.

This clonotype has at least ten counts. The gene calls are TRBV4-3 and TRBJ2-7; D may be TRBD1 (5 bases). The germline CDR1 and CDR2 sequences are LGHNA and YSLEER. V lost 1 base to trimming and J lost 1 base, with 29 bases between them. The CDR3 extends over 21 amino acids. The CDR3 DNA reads TGCGCCAGCAGCCAAGTTCGACCTAGGACAAGTTCAACAGGTCGGTCCTACGAGCAGTACTTC. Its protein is CASSQVRPRTSSTGRSYEQYF.

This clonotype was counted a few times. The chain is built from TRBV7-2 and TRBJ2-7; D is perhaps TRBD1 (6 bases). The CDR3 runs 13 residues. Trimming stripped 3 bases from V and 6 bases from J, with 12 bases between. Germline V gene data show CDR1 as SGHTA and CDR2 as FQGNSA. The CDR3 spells CASSFNYRAEQYF. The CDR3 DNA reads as TGTGCCAGCAGCTTCAACTACAGGGCCGAGCAGTACTTC.

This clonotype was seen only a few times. The chain's CDR3 is CSAGLAGGFTYNEQFF. In DNA, the CDR3 is TGCAGTGCTGGGCTAGCGGGAGGTTTCACGTACAATGAGCAGTTCTTC. The genes are TRBV20-1 and TRBJ2-1, with 11 bases aligning to TRBD2. The germline V gene has CDR1 DFQATT and CDR2 SNEGSKA (reference sequence). The V and J ends lost 5 bases and 4 bases, in that order; junction bases with no gene match: 10. The CDR3 is 16 amino acids.

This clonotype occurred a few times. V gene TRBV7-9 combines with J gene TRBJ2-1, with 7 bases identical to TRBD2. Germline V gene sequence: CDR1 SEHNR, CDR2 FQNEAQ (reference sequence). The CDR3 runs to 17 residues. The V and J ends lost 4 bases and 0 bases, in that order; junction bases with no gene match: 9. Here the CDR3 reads CASSYPYRGSSYNEQFF. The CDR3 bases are TGTGCCAGCAGCTACCCTTACCGCGGGAGCTCCTACAATGAGCAGTTCTTC.

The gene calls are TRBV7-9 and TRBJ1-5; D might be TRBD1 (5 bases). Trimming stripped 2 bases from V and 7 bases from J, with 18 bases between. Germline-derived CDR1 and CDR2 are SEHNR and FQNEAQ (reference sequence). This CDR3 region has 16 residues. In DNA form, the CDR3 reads TGTGCCAGCAGCTTATGGGGTGGGACGGGCCAACAGCCCCAGCATTTT. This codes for CASSLWGGTGQQPQHF.

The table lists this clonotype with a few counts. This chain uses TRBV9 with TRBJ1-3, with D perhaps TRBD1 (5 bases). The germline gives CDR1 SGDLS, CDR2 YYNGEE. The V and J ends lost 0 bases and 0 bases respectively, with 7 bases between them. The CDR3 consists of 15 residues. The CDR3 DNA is TGTGCCAGCAGCGTAGGACAGTACTCTGGAAACACCATATATTTT. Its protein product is CASSVGQYSGNTIYF.

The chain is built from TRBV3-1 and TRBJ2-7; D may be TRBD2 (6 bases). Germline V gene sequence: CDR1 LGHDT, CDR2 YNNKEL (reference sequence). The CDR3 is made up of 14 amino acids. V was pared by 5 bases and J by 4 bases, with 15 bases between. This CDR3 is CASSFAGSRYEQYF. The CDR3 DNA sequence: TGTGCCAGCAGCTTCGCCGGGAGCCGATACGAGCAGTACTTC.

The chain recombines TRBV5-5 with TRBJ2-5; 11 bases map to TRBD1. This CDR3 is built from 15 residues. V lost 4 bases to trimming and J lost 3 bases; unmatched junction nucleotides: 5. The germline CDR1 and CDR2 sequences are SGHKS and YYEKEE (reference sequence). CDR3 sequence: CASSIGTGGEETQYF. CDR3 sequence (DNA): TGTGCCAGCAGCATAGGGACAGGGGGGGAAGAGACCCAGTACTTC.

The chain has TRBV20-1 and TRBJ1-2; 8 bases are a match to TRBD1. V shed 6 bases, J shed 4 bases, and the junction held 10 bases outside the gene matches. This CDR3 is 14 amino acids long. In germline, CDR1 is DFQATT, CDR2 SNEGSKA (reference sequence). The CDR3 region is CSAERTGSPYGYTF. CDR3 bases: TGCAGTGCGGAACGGACAGGGTCCCCCTATGGCTACACCTTC.